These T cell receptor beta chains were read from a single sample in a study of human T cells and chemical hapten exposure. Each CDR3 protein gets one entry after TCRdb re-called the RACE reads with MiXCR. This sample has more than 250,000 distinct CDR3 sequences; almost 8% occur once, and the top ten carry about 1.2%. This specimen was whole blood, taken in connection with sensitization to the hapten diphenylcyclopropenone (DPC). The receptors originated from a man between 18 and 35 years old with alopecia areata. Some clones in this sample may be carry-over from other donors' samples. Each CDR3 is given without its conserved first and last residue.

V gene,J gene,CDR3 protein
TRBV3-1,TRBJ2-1,ASRKTSGGPNNEQF
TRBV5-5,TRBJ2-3,ASSPGPTDTQY
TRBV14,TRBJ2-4,ASSRGLADIQY
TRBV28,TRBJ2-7,ASSLNRPSGYHSHEQY
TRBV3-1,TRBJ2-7,ASSPSGHYYEQY
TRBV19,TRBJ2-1,ASSNTSSYNEQF
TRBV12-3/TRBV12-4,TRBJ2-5,ASSLVGPQETQY
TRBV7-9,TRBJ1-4,ASSQMQEKLF
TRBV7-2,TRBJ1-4,ASRTGGTLNEKLF
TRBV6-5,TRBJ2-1,ASSPVVVADEQF
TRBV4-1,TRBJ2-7,ASSQVDRDRAVSRYEQY
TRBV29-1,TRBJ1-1,SVEGTGETEAF
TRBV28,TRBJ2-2,ASSLWANTGELF
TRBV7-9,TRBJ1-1,ASSSTTGTPEAF
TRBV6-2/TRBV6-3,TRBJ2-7,ASSYGGGSYEQY
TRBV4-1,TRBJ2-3,ASSQRSGTGTPDTQY
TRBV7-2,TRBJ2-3,ASSPGQASDTQY
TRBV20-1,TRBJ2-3,SARHSGGAGDTQY
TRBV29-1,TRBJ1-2,SVFSRTDYGYT
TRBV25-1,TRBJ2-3,ASSGRLADTQY
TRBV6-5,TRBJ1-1,ASRPTGGTEAF
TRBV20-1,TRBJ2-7,SASRSGETYEQY
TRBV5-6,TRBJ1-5,ASSAGRNQPQH
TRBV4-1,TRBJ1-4,ASSPAGNEKLF
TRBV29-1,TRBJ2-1,SVEDGRTSGGEQF
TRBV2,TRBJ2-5,ASSGDRDETQY
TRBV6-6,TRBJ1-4,ASSRPGTGMGEKLF
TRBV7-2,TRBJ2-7,ASSLDFGPTYEQY
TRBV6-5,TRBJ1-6,ASRPPGLTRNSPLH
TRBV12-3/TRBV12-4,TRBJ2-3,ASSPRLAGGPIDTQY